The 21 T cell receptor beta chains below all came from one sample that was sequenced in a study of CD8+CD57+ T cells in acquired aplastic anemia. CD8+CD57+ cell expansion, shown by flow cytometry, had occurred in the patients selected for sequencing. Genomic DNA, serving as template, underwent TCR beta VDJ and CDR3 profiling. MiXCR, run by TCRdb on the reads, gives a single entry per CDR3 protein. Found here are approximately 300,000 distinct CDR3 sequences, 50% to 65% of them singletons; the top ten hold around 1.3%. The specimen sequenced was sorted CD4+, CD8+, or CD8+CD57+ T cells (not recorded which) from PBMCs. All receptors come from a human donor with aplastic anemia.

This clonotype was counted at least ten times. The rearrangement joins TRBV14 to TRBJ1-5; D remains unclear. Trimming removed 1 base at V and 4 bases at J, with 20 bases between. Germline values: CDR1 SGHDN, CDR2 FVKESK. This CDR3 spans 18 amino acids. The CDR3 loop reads CASSQVHGWRGNNQPQHF. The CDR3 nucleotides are TGTGCCAGCAGCCAAGTTCACGGCTGGCGAGGAAATAATCAGCCCCAGCATTTT.

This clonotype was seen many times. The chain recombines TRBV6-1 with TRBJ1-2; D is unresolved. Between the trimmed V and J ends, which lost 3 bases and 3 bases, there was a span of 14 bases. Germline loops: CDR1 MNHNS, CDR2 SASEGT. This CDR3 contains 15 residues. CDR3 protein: CASSDAGIYDYGYTF. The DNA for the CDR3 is TGTGCCAGCAGTGATGCAGGAATTTACGACTATGGCTACACCTTC.

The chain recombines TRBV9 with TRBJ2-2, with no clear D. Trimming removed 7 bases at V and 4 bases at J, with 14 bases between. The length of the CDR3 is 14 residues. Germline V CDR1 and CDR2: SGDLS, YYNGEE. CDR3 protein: CASGNTPSTGELFF. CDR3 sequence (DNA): TGTGCCAGCGGAAATACCCCTAGCACCGGGGAGCTGTTTTTT.

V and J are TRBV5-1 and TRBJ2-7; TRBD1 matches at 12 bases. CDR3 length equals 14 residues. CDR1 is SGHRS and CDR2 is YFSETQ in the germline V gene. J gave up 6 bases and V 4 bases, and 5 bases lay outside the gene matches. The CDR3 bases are TGCGCCAGCAGCATGGGACAGGGGGCAGGCGAGCAGTACTTC. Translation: CASSMGQGAGEQYF.

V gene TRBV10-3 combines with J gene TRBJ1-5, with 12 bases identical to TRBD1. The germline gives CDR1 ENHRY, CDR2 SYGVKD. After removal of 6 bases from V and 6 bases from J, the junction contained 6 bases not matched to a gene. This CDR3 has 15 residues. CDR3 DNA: TGTGCCATCAGCCCGGGACAGGGGGCATTTCAGCCCCAGCATTTT. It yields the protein CAISPGQGAFQPQHF.

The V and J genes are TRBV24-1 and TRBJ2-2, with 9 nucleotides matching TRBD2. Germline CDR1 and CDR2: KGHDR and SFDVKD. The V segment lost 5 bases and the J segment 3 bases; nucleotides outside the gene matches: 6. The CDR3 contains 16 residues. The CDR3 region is CATSGVAGAHTGELFF. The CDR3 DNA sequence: TGTGCCACCAGTGGTGTAGCGGGGGCGCACACCGGGGAGCTGTTTTTT.

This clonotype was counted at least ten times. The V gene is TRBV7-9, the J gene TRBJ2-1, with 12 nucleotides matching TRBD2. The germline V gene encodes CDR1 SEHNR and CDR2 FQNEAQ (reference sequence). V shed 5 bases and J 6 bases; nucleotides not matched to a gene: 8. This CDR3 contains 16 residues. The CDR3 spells CASSAGLAGTTNEQFF. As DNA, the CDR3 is TGTGCCAGCAGCGCCGGACTAGCGGGGACTACCAATGAGCAGTTCTTC. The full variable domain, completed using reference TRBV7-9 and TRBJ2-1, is DTGVSQNPRHKITKRGQNVTFRCDPISEHNRLYWYRQTLGQGPEFLTYFQNEAQLEKSRLLSDRFSAERPKGSFSTLEIQRTEQGDSAMYLCASSAGLAGTTNEQFFGPGTRLTVL.

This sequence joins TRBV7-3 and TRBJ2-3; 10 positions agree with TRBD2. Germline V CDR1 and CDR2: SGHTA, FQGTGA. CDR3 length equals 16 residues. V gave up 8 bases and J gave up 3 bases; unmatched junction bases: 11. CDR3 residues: CASSPQRGGRTDTQYF. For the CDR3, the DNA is TGTGCCAGCTCACCTCAGCGGGGGGGCCGGACAGATACGCAGTATTTT.

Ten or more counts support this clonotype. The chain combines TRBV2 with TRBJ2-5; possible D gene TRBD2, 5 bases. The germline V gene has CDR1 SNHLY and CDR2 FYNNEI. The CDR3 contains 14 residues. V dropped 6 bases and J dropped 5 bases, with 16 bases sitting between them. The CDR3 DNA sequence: TGTGCCAGCAGGGTACTAGAGTACGGGGAGACCCAGTACTTC. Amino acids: CASRVLEYGETQYF.

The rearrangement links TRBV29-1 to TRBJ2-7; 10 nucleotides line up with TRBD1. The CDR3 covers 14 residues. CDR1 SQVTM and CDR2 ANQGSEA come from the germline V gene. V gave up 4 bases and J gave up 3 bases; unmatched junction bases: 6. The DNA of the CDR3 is TGCAGCGTTGCTGGGGGACAGGGGAACTACGAGCAGTACTTC. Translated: CSVAGGQGNYEQYF.

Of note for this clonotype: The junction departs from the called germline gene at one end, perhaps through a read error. The DNA for the CDR3 is TGCGCCAGCAGCCAAACTAGAGGCCACGAGCAGTACTTC. This translates into CASSQTRGHEQYF. The rearrangement joins TRBV7-9 to TRBJ2-7; D is possibly TRBD2 (5 bases). Per germline, CDR1 SEHNR and CDR2 FQNEAQ (reference sequence). CDR3 length: 13 residues.

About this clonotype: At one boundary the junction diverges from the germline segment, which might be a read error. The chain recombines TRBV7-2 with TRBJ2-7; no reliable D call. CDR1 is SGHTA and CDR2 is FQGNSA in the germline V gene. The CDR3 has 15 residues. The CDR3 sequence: CASSPTLSSNHEQYF. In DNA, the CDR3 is TGCGCCAGCAGCCCCACGCTCTCATCGAATCACGAGCAGTACTTC.

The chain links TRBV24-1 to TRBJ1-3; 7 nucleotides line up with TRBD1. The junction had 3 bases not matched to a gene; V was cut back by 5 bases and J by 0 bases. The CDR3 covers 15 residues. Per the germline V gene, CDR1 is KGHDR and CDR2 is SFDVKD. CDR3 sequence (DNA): TGTGCCACCAGTGCGACAGGGAGCTCTGGAAACACCATATATTTT. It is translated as CATSATGSSGNTIYF.

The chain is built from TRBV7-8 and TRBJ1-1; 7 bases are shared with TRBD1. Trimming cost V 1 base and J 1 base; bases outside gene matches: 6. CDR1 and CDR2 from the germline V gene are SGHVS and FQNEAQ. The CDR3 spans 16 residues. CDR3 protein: CASSLGYRGRNTEAFF. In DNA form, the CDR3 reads TGTGCCAGCAGCTTAGGGTACAGGGGCAGGAACACTGAAGCTTTCTTT. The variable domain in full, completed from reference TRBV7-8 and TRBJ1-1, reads GAGVSQSPRYKVAKRGQDVALRCDPISGHVSLFWYQQALGQGPEFLTYFQNEAQLDKSGLPSDRFFAERPEGSVSTLKIQRTQQEDSAVYLCASSLGYRGRNTEAFFGQGTRLTVV.

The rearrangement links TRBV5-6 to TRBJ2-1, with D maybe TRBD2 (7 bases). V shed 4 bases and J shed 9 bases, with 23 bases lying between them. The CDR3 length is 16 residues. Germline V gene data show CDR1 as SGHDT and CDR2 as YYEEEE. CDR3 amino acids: CASSQDAPGGGGEQFF. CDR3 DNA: TGTGCCAGCAGCCAAGACGCCCCGGGGGGCGGAGGTGAGCAGTTCTTC.

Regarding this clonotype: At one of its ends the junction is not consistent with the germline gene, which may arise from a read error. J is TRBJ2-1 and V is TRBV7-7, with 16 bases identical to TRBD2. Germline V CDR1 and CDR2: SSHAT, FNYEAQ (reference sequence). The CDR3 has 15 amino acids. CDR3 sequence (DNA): TGTGCTAGCAGCTCGGGACTAGCGGGAGGGTCTGAGCAGTTCTTC. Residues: CASSSGLAGGSEQFF. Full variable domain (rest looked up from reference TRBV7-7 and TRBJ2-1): GAGVSQSPRYKVTKRGQDVTLRCDPISSHATLYWYQQALGQGPEFLTYFNYEAQPDKSGLPSDRFSAERPEGSISTLTIQRTEQRDSAMYRCASSSGLAGGSEQFFGPGTRLTVL.

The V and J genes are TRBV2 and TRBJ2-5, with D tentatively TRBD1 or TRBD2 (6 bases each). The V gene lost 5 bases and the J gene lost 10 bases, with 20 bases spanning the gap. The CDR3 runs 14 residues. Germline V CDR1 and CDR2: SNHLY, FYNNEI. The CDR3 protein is CASSRDIGGGIQYF. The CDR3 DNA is TGTGCCAGCAGTAGGGACATTGGAGGGGGGATCCAGTACTTC. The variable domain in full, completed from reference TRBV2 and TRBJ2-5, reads EPEVTQTPSHQVTQMGQEVILRCVPISNHLYFYWYRQILGQKVEFLVSFYNNEISEKSEIFDDQFSVERPDGSNFTLKIRSTKLEDSAMYFCASSRDIGGGIQYFGPGTRLLVL.

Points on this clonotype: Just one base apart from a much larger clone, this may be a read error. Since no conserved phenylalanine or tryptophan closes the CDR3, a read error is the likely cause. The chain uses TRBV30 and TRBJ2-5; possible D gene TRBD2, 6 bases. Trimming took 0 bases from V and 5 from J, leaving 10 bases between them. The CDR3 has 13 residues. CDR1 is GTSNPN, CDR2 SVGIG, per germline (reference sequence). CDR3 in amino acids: CAWSVRGGETQYL. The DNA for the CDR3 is TGTGCCTGGAGTGTACGAGGAGGGGAGACCCAGTACCTC.

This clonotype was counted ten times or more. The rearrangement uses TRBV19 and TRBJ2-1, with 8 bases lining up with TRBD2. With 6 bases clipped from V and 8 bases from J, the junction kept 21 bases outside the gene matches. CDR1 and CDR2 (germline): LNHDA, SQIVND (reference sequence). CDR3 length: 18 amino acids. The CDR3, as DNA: TGTGCCAGTAGCGGGGGGGGAACCGGCGGGAGGCCAAGAGATGAGCAGTTCTTC. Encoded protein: CASSGGGTGGRPRDEQFF.

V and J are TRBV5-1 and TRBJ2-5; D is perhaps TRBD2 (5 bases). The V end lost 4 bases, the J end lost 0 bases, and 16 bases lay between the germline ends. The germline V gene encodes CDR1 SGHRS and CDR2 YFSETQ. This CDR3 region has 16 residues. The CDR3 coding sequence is TGCGCCAGCAGCGGAGGACTGAGGGCTGACCAAGAGACCCAGTACTTC. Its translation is CASSGGLRADQETQYF.

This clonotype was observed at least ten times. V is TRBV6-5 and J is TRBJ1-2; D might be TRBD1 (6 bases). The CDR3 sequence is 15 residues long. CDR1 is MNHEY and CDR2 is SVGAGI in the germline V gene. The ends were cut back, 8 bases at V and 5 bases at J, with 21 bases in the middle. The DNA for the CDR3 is TGTGCCAGCTTCCAAAGGGGGGGCTCGGGGTATGGCTACACCTTC. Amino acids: CASFQRGGSGYGYTF.